These 16 T cell receptor beta chains were sequenced from one sample in a study of control samples from healthy donors and cancer patients. TCRdb's table, derived via immunoSEQ multiplex PCR, lists solely in-frame clones and lacks some. The table records 150,000 to 200,000 clones, roughly 89% of them present only once. The sample comprised blood. The source of these receptors is a woman aged 50 to 60 in good health.

The chain joins TRBV9 to TRBJ2-3, with a weak D call TRBD2 (5 bases). Germline lookup yields CDR1 SGDLS and CDR2 YYNGEE. This CDR3 comprises 14 residues. Trimming stripped 0 bases from V and 5 bases from J, with 10 bases between. CDR3 protein: CASSVARSGDTQYF. The CDR3 region has the DNA TGTGCCAGCAGCGTAGCTCGCAGCGGAGATACGCAGTATTTT.

V is TRBV11-2 and J is TRBJ1-5; D is unresolved. Looked up from germline, CDR1 is SGHAT and CDR2 is FQNNGV. This CDR3 comprises 13 residues. Trimming removed 1 base from V and 7 bases from J, with 8 bases in between. The CDR3 protein is CASSLAQYQPQHF. In nucleotides, the CDR3 is TGTGCCAGCAGCTTAGCCCAATACCAGCCCCAGCATTTT.

The chain joins TRBV5-5 to TRBJ1-5; D gene unclear. There are 15 residues in the CDR3. CDR1 and CDR2 (germline): SGHKS, YYEKEE (reference sequence). V shed 0 bases and J shed 0 bases, with 7 bases lying between them. The DNA for the CDR3 is TGTGCCAGCAGCTTGGGCGGTATTAGCAATCAGCCCCAGCATTTT. This translates into CASSLGGISNQPQHF. Drawing the rest from reference TRBV5-5 and TRBJ1-5, the complete variable domain is DAGVTQSPTHLIKTRGQQVTLRCSPISGHKSVSWYQQVLGQGPQFIFQYYEKEERGRGNFPDRFSARQFPNYSSELNVNALLLGDSALYLCASSLGGISNQPQHFGDGTRLSIL.

The V call is TRBV5-1, the J call TRBJ2-2; 12 bases line up with TRBD1. This CDR3 has 15 amino acids. After removal of 3 bases from V and 7 bases from J, the junction contained 4 bases not matched to a gene. Germline V gene lookup returns CDR1 SGHRS and CDR2 YFSETQ. CDR3 region: CASSWGTGGGGELFF. The CDR3 DNA is TGCGCCAGCAGCTGGGGGACAGGGGGCGGCGGGGAGCTGTTTTTT.

The rearrangement uses TRBV28 and TRBJ1-5; D is undetermined. V dropped 3 bases and J dropped 0 bases, with 9 bases sitting between them. CDR1 and CDR2 from the germline V gene are MDHEN and SYDVKM. The CDR3 runs 15 residues. The CDR3 protein is CASSFTHLSNQPQHF. CDR3 DNA sequence: TGTGCCAGCAGTTTTACGCACCTTAGCAATCAGCCCCAGCATTTT.

The V and J genes are TRBV7-2 and TRBJ2-7, with TRBD1 matching over 10 bases. The germline CDR1 and CDR2 sequences are SGHTA and FQGNSA. The CDR3 spans 16 residues. Unmatched junction bases numbered 7, after V lost 1 base and J lost 4 bases. The CDR3 sequence is CASSLESWDRGYEQYF. The DNA of the CDR3 is TGTGCCAGCAGCTTAGAATCTTGGGACAGGGGTTACGAGCAGTACTTC.

Of note for this clone: Other DNA variants within this sample encode the same CDR3. The rearrangement links TRBV27 to TRBJ1-3, with D possibly matching TRBD1 (5 bases). The CDR3 is 14 amino acids. V was cut by 2 bases and J by 0 bases, with 5 bases left in between. Germline CDR1 and CDR2: MNHEY and SMNVEV (reference sequence). CDR3 DNA sequence: TGTGCCAGCAGTTTAGGGGGCTCTGGAAACACCATATATTTT. Its translation is CASSLGGSGNTIYF.

The chain has TRBV5-1 and TRBJ2-5, with 7 bases aligning to TRBD2. CDR1 and CDR2 (germline): SGHRS, YFSETQ. With V trimmed by 3 bases and J by 1 base, 9 bases remained unmatched. The CDR3 is 16 amino acids. CDR3 loop: CASSWVSTSSQETQYF. For the CDR3, the DNA is TGCGCCAGCAGCTGGGTCTCGACTAGCAGCCAAGAGACCCAGTACTTC.

This chain joins TRBV19 and TRBJ2-7; 9 nucleotides align to TRBD1. This CDR3 region has 14 residues. J was trimmed by 2 bases and V by 6 bases; bases with no gene match: 5. From germline, CDR1 is LNHDA and CDR2 SQIVND (reference sequence). DNA of the CDR3: TGTGCCAGTAGGCCTCGGGACAGGGCCTACGAGCAGTACTTC. It codes for CASRPRDRAYEQYF.

The chain carries TRBV5-8 and TRBJ2-5, with D tentatively TRBD1 (6 bases). Germline CDR1 and CDR2: SGHTS and YDEGEE. This CDR3 is 13 amino acids long. V lost 2 bases to trimming and J lost 6 bases, with 11 bases between them. The CDR3 DNA reads as TGTGCCAGCAGCTTCCCAGGGGCAAAGACCCAGTACTTC. Translated: CASSFPGAKTQYF.

The chain employs TRBV5-1 and TRBJ1-1; D is uncertain. The CDR3 has 11 amino acids. V gave up 5 bases and J gave up 12 bases, with 14 bases separating them. The germline CDR1 and CDR2 sequences are SGHRS and YFSETQ. This CDR3 reads CASRVEGSTFF. The DNA of the CDR3 is TGCGCCAGCAGGGTTGAGGGATCAACTTTCTTT.

The chain employs TRBV5-4 and TRBJ2-6; D uncertain. V was clipped by 2 bases and J by 0 bases, with 6 bases between them. The length of the CDR3 is 15 residues. Germline CDR1 is SGHNT and CDR2 is YYREEE (reference sequence). The CDR3 coding sequence is TGTGCCAGCAGCTTACTTGACTCTGGGGCCAACGTCCTGACTTTC. Translated: CASSLLDSGANVLTF.

This clone was picked up one time. The J gene is TRBJ1-5, the V gene TRBV2; possible D gene TRBD1, 5 bases. Per germline, CDR1 SNHLY and CDR2 FYNNEI. Trimming cost V 2 bases and J 6 bases, with 14 bases left between them. The CDR3 extends over 15 amino acids. CDR3 coding DNA: TGTGCCAGCAGTGAACGAGGGGCCGGGGTTCAGCCCCAGCATTTT. This sequence encodes CASSERGAGVQPQHF.

The CDR3 DNA follows: TGTGCCAGCAGTTTAATCAAAAAGGCAGATACGCAGTATTTT. Amino acid sequence: CASSLIKKADTQYF. The chain recombines TRBV27 with TRBJ2-3; no reliable D call. Germline V CDR1 and CDR2: MNHEY, SMNVEV (reference sequence). Between the trimmed V and J ends, which lost 2 bases and 4 bases, there was a span of 10 bases. The CDR3 spans 14 residues.

V is TRBV7-2 and J is TRBJ2-4; TRBD1 matches 7 bases. CDR3 length: 19 residues. CDR1 is SGHTA and CDR2 is FQGNSA in the germline V gene. V was clipped by 1 base and J by 2 bases; unmatched bases: 14. CDR3 sequence reads: CASSLGDSGTDQSKNIQYF. The CDR3 bases are TGTGCCAGCAGCTTAGGCGATTCCGGGACAGACCAATCCAAAAACATTCAGTACTTC.

The chain couples TRBV21-1 to TRBJ2-1. TRBV21-1 is a pseudogene. The CDR3 spans 15 residues. The CDR3 reads CASSKGMGRDDEQFF. In DNA form, the CDR3 reads TGTGCCAGCAGCAAAGGGATGGGCAGGGACGATGAGCAGTTCTTC.